This record looks at one T cell receptor (beta chain) sequence and its context. The antigen remains undetermined. Generated by immunoSEQ multiplex PCR, the TCRdb table keeps only in-frame clones and is missing some. In the table there are roughly 10,000 clones, roughly 72% of which are singletons. The data derive from a study of chemoradiotherapy in HPV16-positive cancers. Notes on the study in general: Functional assays defining HPV-specific T cells used only a couple of HPV16-positive patients. For HPV16-positive patients, expanding HPV-responsive T cells associated with longer recurrence-free survival. Candidate HPV-specific clones and E7-related TCR motifs grew in tumor during treatment.

Per germline, CDR1 SGHDT and CDR2 YYEEEE. The CDR3 is 15 amino acids. V was clipped by 2 bases and J by 3 bases, with 11 bases between them. Over chemoradiotherapy, repertoires were sampled more than once. This clonotype was sampled from a human donor with HPV-associated anogenital cancer. The rearrangement links TRBV5-6 to TRBJ2-2; tentatively, D is TRBD2 (5 bases). Sampling was performed from a patient who underwent chemoradiotherapy. The CDR3 DNA reads as TGTGCCAGCAGCTTCGGTACGGACTACACCGGGGAGCTGTTTTTT. Translating it yields CASSFGTDYTGELFF.